This T cell receptor (beta chain) stems from a study of Graves' ophthalmopathy and Graves' hyperthyroidism (dated by TCRdb to 2016 to 2018). Some background on the complete study: Peripheral blood samples were taken at the time of initial diagnosis, before any treatment was given. After sampling, hyperthyroidism patients received methimazole starting at 30 mg daily, and ophthalmopathy patients received high-dose intravenous methylprednisolone. The independent validation cohort included under 20 hyperthyroidism patients plus 17 patients who later progressed from hyperthyroidism to ophthalmopathy. T-cell repertoires of thyroid tissue and blood were compared in six or seven hyperthyroidism patients. To tell Graves' ophthalmopathy apart from Graves' hyperthyroidism, and to predict which patients would progress to ophthalmopathy, the study relied on TCR beta repertoire signatures. A discovery set of 100 patients (approximately 45 ophthalmopathy, about 59 stable hyperthyroidism) was enrolled to explore V-J signatures distinguishing ophthalmopathy from hyperthyroidism. In total, approximately 130 blood samples were TCR-sequenced: 40 to 45 ophthalmopathy, approximately 80 hyperthyroidism and roughly 17 hyperthyroidism-to-ophthalmopathy patients. General findings and caveats noted by the study authors: The 13-signature model separated ophthalmopathy from stable hyperthyroidism with 85% to 90% sensitivity and 81.08% specificity in cross-validation, and 80%/75% in the test set. In validation, the model predicted ophthalmopathy progression with 70.59% sensitivity and around 72% specificity; some 13 predicted patients were CT-confirmed with GO in a median of about 6.2 months. Among expanded thyroid clonotypes with frequency above 0.001, most also showed up in blood, which suggests that blood repertoires may reflect the thyroid immune response. Sample size was not predetermined statistically, and investigators were not blinded to group allocation.

Inclusive of the bounding cysteine and phenylalanine, the CDR3 is 14 residues long. The only DNA kept is the CDR3, 42 bases in frame from the first base. The germline V gene (reference sequence) gives CDR1 as SGHAT and CDR2 as FQDESV. Ophthalmopathy patients had moderately to severely active disease, Clinical Activity Score of at least 3, NOSPECS grade of at least 4, and disease duration under 3 months. Patients were excluded if they had other autoimmune diseases, uncontrolled infections, pregnancy or lactation. Clinical symptoms, serum thyroxine, TRAb, thyroid ultrasound and orbital computed tomography were used for diagnosis. PBMCs were isolated from approximately 10 ml of fresh peripheral blood by Ficoll-Paque density gradient centrifugation. Total RNA was extracted with Trizol reagent and quality-checked on an Agilent 2100 Bioanalyzer. To note about this clonotype: What this receptor recognizes is not known. At one of its ends the junction is not consistent with the germline gene, which may arise from a read error.

For repertoire sequencing, the TCR beta CDR3 regions were amplified from RNA transcripts. The first round of RT-PCR was done with HTBI primers and the Qiagen OneStep RT-PCR kit, and was followed by a second round of multiplex PCR, then size selection and purification. The libraries underwent paired-end sequencing with 100 bp reads on an Illumina HiSeq2000. The study's processing was this. SOAPnuke was used to process the reads, removing any read that contained adapters or uncalled bases, had a mean Phred below 15, or lacked an exact match to the constant primer or identifier. High-quality paired reads were merged with COPE v1.2.5. Each unique nucleotide sequence was treated as a clonotype, and MiTCR v1.1 was used to align the clonotypes to the IMGT TRB V, D and J references. The analysis was limited to V-J combinations with a frequency above 0.0001, which together covered 99.2% of repertoires. A TCR clonal expansion and chaos score per V-J combination was defined as the ratio of F50 clonal expansion to chaos observed in the TCRdist matrix. Welch's t-statistics and random forest were used to reduce the features to 10 to 15 V-J combinations, which were then used as input to a naive Bayes classifier. The Morisita-Horn index was used to measure how similar the thyroid and blood repertoires were. TCRdb reworked the public reads: Q25 trimming with fastp, MiXCR clone assembly, productive beta chains retained. Rows are combined by CDR3 protein, so each entry shows the most common genes and DNA. Clone size and V and J calls follow TCRdb, not the original study. For this sample there are about 740,000 distinct CDR3 sequences; roughly 40% appear just once. The ten largest clones capture about 40% of the sample.

The specimen was peripheral blood. Recombination connected TRBV11-1 to TRBJ2-7; the D gene may be TRBD1 or TRBD2, since each aligns over 5 bases. This clonotype originated in an adult man with Graves' ophthalmopathy. Here is the DNA: TGTGCCAACAGCCTCTGGGACGGGCGCTACGAGCAGTACTTC. This is translated as CANSLWDGRYEQYF.